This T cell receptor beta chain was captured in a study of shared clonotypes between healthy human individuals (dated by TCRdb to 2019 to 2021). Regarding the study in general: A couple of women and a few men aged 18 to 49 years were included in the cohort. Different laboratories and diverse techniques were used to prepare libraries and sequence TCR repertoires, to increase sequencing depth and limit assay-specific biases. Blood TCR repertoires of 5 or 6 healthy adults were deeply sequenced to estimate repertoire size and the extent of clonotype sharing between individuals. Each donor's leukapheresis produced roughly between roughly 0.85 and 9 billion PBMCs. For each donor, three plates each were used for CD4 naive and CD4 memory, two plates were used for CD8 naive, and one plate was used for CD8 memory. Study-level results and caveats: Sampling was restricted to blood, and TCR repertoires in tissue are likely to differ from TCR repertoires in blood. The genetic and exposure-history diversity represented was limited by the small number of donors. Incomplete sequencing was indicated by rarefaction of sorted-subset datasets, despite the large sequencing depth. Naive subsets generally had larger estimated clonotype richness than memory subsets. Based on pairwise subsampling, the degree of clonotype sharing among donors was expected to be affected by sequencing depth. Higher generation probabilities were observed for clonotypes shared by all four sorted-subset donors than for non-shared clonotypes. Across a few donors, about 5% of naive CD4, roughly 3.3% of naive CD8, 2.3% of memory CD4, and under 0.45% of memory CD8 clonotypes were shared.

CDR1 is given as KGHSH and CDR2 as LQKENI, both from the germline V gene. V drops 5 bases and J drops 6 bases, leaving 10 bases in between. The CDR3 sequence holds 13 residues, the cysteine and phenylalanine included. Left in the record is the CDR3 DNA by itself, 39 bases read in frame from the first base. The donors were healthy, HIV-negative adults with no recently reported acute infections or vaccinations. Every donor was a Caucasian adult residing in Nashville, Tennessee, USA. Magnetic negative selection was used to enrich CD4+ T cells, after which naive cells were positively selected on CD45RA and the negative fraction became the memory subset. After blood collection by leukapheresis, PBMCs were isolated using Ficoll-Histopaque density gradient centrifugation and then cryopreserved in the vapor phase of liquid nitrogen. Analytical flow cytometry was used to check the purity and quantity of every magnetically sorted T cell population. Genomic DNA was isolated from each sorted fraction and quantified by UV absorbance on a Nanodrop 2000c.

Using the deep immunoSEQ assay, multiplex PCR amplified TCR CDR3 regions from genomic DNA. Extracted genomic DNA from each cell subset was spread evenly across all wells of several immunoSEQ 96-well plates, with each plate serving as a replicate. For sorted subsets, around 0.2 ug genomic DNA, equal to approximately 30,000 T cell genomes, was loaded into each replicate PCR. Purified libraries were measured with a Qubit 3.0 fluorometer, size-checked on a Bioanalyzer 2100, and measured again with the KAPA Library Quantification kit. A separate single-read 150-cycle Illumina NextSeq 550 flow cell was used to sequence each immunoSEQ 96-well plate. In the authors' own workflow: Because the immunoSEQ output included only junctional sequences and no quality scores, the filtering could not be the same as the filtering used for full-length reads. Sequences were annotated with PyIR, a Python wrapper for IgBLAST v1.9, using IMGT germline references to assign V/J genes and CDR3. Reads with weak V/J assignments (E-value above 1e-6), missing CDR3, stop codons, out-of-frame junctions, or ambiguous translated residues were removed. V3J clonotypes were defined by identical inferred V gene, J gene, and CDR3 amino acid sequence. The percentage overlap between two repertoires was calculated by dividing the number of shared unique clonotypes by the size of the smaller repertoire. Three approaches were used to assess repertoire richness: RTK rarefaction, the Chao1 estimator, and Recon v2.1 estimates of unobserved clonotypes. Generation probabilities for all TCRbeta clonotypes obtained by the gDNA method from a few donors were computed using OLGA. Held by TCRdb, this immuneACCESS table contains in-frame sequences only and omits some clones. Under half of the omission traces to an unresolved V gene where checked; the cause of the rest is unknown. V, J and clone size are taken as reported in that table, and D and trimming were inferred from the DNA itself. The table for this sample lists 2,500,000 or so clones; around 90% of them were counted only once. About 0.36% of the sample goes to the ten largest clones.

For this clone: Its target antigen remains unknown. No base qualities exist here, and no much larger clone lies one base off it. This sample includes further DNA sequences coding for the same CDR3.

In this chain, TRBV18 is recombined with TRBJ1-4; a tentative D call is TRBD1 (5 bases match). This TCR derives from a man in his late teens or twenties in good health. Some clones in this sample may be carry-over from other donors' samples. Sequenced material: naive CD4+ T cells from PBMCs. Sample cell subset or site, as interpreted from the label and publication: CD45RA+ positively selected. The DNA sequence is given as TGTGCCAGCTCAAGGGGCAAGGATGAAAAACTGTTTTTT. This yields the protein CASSRGKDEKLFF.